This T cell receptor (beta chain) was documented in a study of blood T cell repertoires in COVID-19. As processed by the authors: For nucleated cells, counts were estimated from reference gene primer amplification. Assay: immunoSEQ multiplex PCR; the TCRdb copy retains only in-frame clones and omits some. V, J and clone size reflect that table, while D and trimming were determined from the DNA. Among over 200,000 clones listed, roughly nine tenths were seen once. From germline, CDR1 is MDHEN and CDR2 SYDVKM. The CDR3 covers 14 residues. J lost 2 bases, V lost 6 bases, and 6 bases had no gene match. The sample holds one count of this clone.

The sample consisted of peripheral blood. The J gene is TRBJ1-1, the V gene TRBV28, with 7 bases fitting TRBD1. This TCR was sampled from a man aged 35 to 55 with active or convalescent COVID-19. The CDR3 here is CASRKQGSNTEAFF. The DNA of the CDR3 is TGTGCCAGCAGAAAACAGGGGTCTAACACTGAAGCTTTCTTT.